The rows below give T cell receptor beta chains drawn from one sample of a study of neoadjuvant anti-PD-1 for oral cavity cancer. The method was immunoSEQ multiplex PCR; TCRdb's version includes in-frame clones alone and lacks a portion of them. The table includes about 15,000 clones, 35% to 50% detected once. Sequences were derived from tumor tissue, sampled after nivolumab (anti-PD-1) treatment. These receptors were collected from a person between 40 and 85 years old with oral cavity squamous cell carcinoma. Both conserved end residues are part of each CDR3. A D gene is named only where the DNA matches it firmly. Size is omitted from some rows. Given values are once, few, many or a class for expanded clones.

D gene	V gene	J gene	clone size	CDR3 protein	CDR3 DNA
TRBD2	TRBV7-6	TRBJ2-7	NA	CASSSRLAGGISYEQYF	TGTGCCAGCAGCTCCCGACTAGCGGGGGGGATATCCTACGAGCAGTACTTC
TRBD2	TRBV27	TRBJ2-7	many	CASSLLGGGAFSSYEQYF	TGTGCCAGCAGTTTATTAGGCGGGGGGGCCTTTTCCTCCTACGAGCAGTACTTC
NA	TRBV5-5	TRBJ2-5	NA	CASSFRQGNIGETQYF	TGTGCCAGCAGCTTTAGGCAGGGAAATATCGGAGAGACCCAGTACTTC
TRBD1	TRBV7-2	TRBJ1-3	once	CASSSDRVGGNTIYF	TGTGCCAGCAGCTCAGACAGGGTGGGAGGAAACACCATATATTTT
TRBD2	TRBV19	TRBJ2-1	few	CATVLLAEYVNEQFF	TGTGCCACCGTTTTACTAGCGGAGTATGTCAATGAGCAGTTCTTC
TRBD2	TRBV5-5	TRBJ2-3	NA	CASSFGGGRVSDTQYF	TGTGCCAGCAGCTTCGGGGGGGGCCGGGTATCGGATACGCAGTATTTT
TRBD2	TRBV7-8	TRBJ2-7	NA	CASSATSGSSYEQYF	TGTGCCAGCAGTGCGACTAGCGGATCCTCCTACGAGCAGTACTTC
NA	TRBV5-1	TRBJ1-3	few	CASSLGQMPGNTIYF	TGCGCCAGCAGCTTGGGTCAAATGCCAGGAAACACCATATATTTT
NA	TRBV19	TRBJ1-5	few	CASSMMGAQPQHF	TGTGCCAGTAGTATGATGGGGGCTCAGCCCCAGCATTTT
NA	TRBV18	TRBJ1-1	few	CASSPVSMNTEAFF	TGTGCCAGCTCACCTGTGAGTATGAACACTGAAGCTTTCTTT
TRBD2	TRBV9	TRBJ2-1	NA	CASSVWEGEQFF	TGTGCCAGCAGCGTATGGGAGGGAGAGCAGTTCTTC
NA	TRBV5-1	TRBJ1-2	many	CASSFEGVNYGYTF	TGCGCCAGCAGCTTCGAGGGGGTTAACTATGGCTACACCTTC
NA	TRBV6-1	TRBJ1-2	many	CASSEGQIYTF	TGTGCCAGCAGTGAAGGACAGATCTACACCTTC
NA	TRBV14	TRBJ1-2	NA	CASSQEVRSRSNYGYTF	TGTGCCAGCAGCCAAGAAGTACGGTCAAGGTCCAACTATGGCTACACCTTC
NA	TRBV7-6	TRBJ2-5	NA	CASSLLQETQYF	TGTGCCAGCAGCTTACTCCAAGAGACCCAGTACTTC
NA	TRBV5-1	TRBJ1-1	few	CASSGGRVNTEAFF	TGCGCCAGCAGCGGGGGGAGGGTGAACACTGAAGCTTTCTTT
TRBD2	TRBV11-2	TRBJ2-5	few	CASSALAGGQATQYF	TGTGCCAGCAGCGCACTAGCGGGGGGGCAGGCCACCCAGTACTTC
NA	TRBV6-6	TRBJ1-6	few	CASSYPDRNSPLHF	TGTGCCAGCAGTTATCCAGACAGAAATTCACCCCTCCACTTT
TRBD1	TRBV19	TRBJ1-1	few	CASSRARQGRRAFF	TGTGCCAGTAGTAGGGCCCGACAGGGTCGGCGGGCTTTCTTT
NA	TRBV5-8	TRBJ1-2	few	CASSFWYTF	TGTGCCAGCAGCTTCTGGTATACCTTC
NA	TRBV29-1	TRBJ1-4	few	CSVVTVNEKLFF	TGCAGCGTTGTAACGGTGAATGAAAAACTGTTTTTT
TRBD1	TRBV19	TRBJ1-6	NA	CATRRQGENSPLHF	TGTGCCACTCGTCGACAGGGAGAAAATTCACCCCTCCACTTT
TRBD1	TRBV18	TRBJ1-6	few	CASSPSGTGNSPLHF	TGTGCCAGCTCACCTTCCGGGACAGGGAATTCACCCCTCCACTTT
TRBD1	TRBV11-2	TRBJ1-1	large	CASSSWDRENTEAFF	TGTGCCAGCAGCTCCTGGGACAGGGAGAACACTGAAGCTTTCTTT
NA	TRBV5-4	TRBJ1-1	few	CASSQDRGGTEAFF	TGCGCCAGCAGCCAAGATCGGGGAGGAACTGAAGCTTTCTTT
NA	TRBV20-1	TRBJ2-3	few	CSASRQDTQYF	TGCAGTGCTAGCCGCCAAGATACGCAGTATTTT
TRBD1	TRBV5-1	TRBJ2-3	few	CASSIGQGPNTDTQYF	TGCGCCAGCAGCATCGGACAGGGGCCCAACACAGATACGCAGTATTTT
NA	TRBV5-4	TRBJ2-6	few	CASSLGTTGANVLTF	TGTGCCAGCAGCTTGGGGACTACAGGGGCCAACGTCCTGACTTTC
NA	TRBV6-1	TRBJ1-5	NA	CASRNRRNSNQPQHF	TGTGCCAGCAGGAATCGACGGAATAGCAATCAGCCCCAGCATTTT
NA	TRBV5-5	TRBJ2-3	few	CASSWGVATDTQYF	TGTGCCAGCAGCTGGGGGGTGGCCACAGATACGCAGTATTTT
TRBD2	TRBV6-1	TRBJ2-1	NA	CASSGLANYNEQFF	TGTGCCAGCAGCGGACTAGCGAACTACAATGAGCAGTTCTTC
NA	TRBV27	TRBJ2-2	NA	CASSLKWTGELFF	TGTGCCAGCAGTTTAAAGTGGACCGGGGAGCTGTTTTTT
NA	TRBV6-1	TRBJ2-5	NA	CASREASRETQYF	TGTGCCAGCAGGGAGGCTAGCCGGGAGACCCAGTACTTC
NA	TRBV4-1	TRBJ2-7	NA	CASSQAGISYEQYF	TGCGCCAGCAGCCAAGCCGGGATTTCCTACGAGCAGTACTTC
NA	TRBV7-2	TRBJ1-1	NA	CASSPPGTQRGAFF	TGTGCCAGCAGCCCCCCCGGGACTCAACGGGGAGCTTTCTTT
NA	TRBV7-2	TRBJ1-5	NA	CASSFGTDSNQPQHF	TGTGCCAGCAGCTTCGGGACCGATAGCAATCAGCCCCAGCATTTT
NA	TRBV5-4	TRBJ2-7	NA	CASSNQGGGGQYF	TGTGCCAGCAGCAATCAGGGAGGAGGGGGGCAGTACTTC
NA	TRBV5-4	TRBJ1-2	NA	CASNKDTGVGYTF	TGTGCCAGCAACAAGGATACCGGTGTCGGCTACACCTTC
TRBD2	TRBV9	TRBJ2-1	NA	CASSDPPGLAGGSSYNEQFF	TGTGCCAGCAGCGACCCACCGGGACTAGCGGGGGGGAGCTCCTACAATGAGCAGTTCTTC
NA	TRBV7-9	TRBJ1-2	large	CASSLSRGYTF	TGTGCCAGCAGCTTATCACGTGGCTACACCTTC
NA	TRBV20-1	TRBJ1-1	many	CSAILGTEAFF	TGCAGTGCAATCTTAGGTACTGAAGCTTTCTTT
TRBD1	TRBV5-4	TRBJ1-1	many	CASSARDRPPNTEAFF	TGTGCCAGCAGCGCCCGGGACAGGCCCCCGAACACTGAAGCTTTCTTT
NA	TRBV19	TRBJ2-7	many	CASSITGTYEQYF	TGTGCCAGTAGTATTACCGGGACCTACGAGCAGTACTTC
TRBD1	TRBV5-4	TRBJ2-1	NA	CASSPDRFYNEQFF	TGTGCCAGCAGCCCGGACAGGTTCTACAATGAGCAGTTCTTC
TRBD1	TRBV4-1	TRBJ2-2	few	CASSLRGQGIGELFF	TGCGCCAGCAGCCTAAGAGGACAGGGAATCGGGGAGCTGTTTTTT
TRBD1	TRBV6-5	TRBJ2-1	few	CASRPDREGNEQFF	TGTGCCAGCAGACCAGACAGGGAAGGGAATGAGCAGTTCTTC
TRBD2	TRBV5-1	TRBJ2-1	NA	CASSLDGGTYNEQFF	TGCGCCAGCAGCTTGGACGGGGGGACTTACAATGAGCAGTTCTTC
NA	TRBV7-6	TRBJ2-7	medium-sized	CASSDAQGYEQYF	TGTGCCAGCAGCGACGCACAGGGTTACGAGCAGTACTTC
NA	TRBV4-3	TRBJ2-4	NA	CASSPVVIGGGTKNIQYF	TGCGCCAGCAGCCCCGTCGTTATCGGAGGGGGGACCAAAAACATTCAGTACTTC
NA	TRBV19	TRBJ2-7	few	CASSKQGVTPDEQYF	TGTGCCAGTAGCAAACAGGGCGTTACTCCGGACGAGCAGTACTTC
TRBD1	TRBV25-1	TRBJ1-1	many	CASRSTGGWGNTEAFF	TGTGCCAGCAGGTCAACAGGGGGCTGGGGGAACACTGAAGCTTTCTTT
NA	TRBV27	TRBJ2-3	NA	CASSFGGTSTDTQYF	TGTGCCAGCAGTTTTGGCGGAACTAGCACAGATACGCAGTATTTT
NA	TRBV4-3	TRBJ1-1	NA	CASSQGQSWNTEAFF	TGCGCCAGCAGCCAAGGACAGTCCTGGAACACTGAAGCTTTCTTT
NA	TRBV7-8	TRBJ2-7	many	CASSLGTNYEQYF	TGTGCCAGCAGCTTAGGGACAAACTACGAGCAGTACTTC
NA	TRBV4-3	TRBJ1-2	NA	CASSQGGGARGYTF	TGCGCCAGCAGCCAAGGCGGAGGGGCGCGGGGCTACACCTTC
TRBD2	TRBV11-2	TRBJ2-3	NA	CASSLLAGDTDTQYF	TGTGCCAGCAGCTTGCTAGCGGGGGATACAGATACGCAGTATTTT
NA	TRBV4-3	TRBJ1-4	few	CASSRQVIWSPNEKLFF	TGCGCCAGCAGCCGGCAGGTCATCTGGAGCCCTAATGAAAAACTGTTTTTT